Listed here is a single TCR beta chain. The data were taken from a study of CD8+ T cells in alopecia areata. Isolated RNA was reverse transcribed into cDNA used as the sequencing template. Sequencing used immunoSEQ multiplex PCR; TCRdb keeps in-frame clones, though not all of them. The data hold under 250,000 clones, with about three fifths observed a single time. The sequencing here drew on CD4+ T cells sorted from blood, taken at week 0. The receptor comes from a human donor with alopecia areata.

The chain's CDR3 is CASRSPGGADYGYTF. Written as DNA, the CDR3 is TGTGCCAGCAGGTCTCCAGGGGGCGCAGACTATGGCTACACCTTC. This chain links TRBV28 with TRBJ1-2; the match to TRBD1 covers 8 bases. There are 15 residues in the CDR3. Germline V gives CDR1 MDHEN, CDR2 SYDVKM. V was pared by 6 bases and J by 3 bases, with 9 bases of the junction left unmatched.